These T cell receptor beta chains were read from a single sample in a study of shared clonotypes between healthy human individuals. This table comes from immunoSEQ multiplex PCR, and its TCRdb copy is limited to in-frame clones, with some not included. The data show about 320,000 clones, with more than 75% seen just once and roughly 17% held by the top ten. What was sequenced was memory CD8+ T cells sorted from blood. The receptors stem from a man aged 18 to 30 in good health. Both conserved end residues are part of each CDR3. The order of the fields is D gene, J gene, V gene, CDR3 DNA, CDR3 protein. The D gene is left open where the match is weak.

>TRBD1|TRBJ1-1|TRBV7-2
TGTGCCAGCAGCCGTCCCGGGACAGGCACTGAAGCTTTCTTT
CASSRPGTGTEAFF
>-|TRBJ2-3|TRBV29-1
TGCAGCGTTGAAAACCCGCGGCCCACAGATACGCAGTATTTT
CSVENPRPTDTQYF
>TRBD2|TRBJ2-7|TRBV11-2
TGTGCCAGCAGTCTCGGGGGGAACGAGCAGTACTTC
CASSLGGNEQYF
>-|TRBJ2-1|TRBV6-5
TGTGCCAGCAGTTACCTGTCGGGACTGGTCTACAATGAGCAGTTCTTC
CASSYLSGLVYNEQFF
>TRBD1|TRBJ2-7|TRBV5-1
TGCGCCAGCAGGCCCGGACAGGGCGTCGAGCAGTACTTC
CASRPGQGVEQYF
>TRBD1|TRBJ1-5|TRBV4-1
TGCGCCAGCAGCTACCGACAGGGAAATCAGCCCCAGCATTTT
CASSYRQGNQPQHF
>-|TRBJ2-1|TRBV6-5
TGTGCCAGCAGTCAAACCGGGTACAATGAGCAGTTCTTC
CASSQTGYNEQFF
>-|TRBJ1-4|TRBV4-1
TGCGCCAGCAGCCATCCAACTAATGAAAAACTGTTTTTT
CASSHPTNEKLFF
>-|TRBJ2-7|TRBV7-9
TGTGCCAGCAGCCCCGGGACATTGGGCTACGAGCAGTACTTC
CASSPGTLGYEQYF
>-|TRBJ2-3|TRBV10-3
TGTGCCATCAGTGAGTCTTCTAGCTCCGCGACCGCAGATACGCAGTATTTT
CAISESSSSATADTQYF
>-|TRBJ2-5|TRBV6-1
TGTGCCAGCAGTGACCGGGACTTACTCCAAGAGACCCAGTACTTC
CASSDRDLLQETQYF
>TRBD1|TRBJ1-1|TRBV19
TGTGCCAGTACTCCGACAGGGGGCTACCACACTGAAGCTTTCTTT
CASTPTGGYHTEAFF
>-|TRBJ2-7|TRBV29-1
TGCAGCGTGTGGGCGGGCTCCTACGAGCAGTACTTC
CSVWAGSYEQYF
>-|TRBJ2-7|TRBV27
TGTGCCAGCAGTTTATTCGGGACGGAACCCTACGAGCAGTACTTC
CASSLFGTEPYEQYF
>-|TRBJ2-5|TRBV4-3
TGCGCCAGCAGCCTACAGGTCTGGGGGGAGACCCAGTACTTC
CASSLQVWGETQYF
>TRBD1|TRBJ2-5|TRBV30
TGTGCCTGTACCGGGACAGGGGTTTTAGAGACCCAGTACTTC
CACTGTGVLETQYF
>-|TRBJ1-1|TRBV29-1
TGCAGCGTTGGCAGGGAAACTGAAGCTTTCTTT
CSVGRETEAFF
>TRBD1|TRBJ2-4|TRBV6-9
TGTGCCAGCAGCCTACAGGGGTTAGCCAAAAACATTCAGTACTTC
CASSLQGLAKNIQYF
>TRBD1|TRBJ2-7|TRBV5-1
TGCGCCAGCAGCCCGACAGGGGCCGAGCAGTACTTC
CASSPTGAEQYF
>-|TRBJ1-6|TRBV10-3
TGTGCCATTACAGGACACCAAAATTCACCCCTCCACTTT
CAITGHQNSPLHF
>-|TRBJ2-7|TRBV10-2
TGCGCCAGCAGTGACCCACATTCTAAGGGGGTAAACGAGCAGTACTTC
CASSDPHSKGVNEQYF
>-|TRBJ2-7|TRBV5-5
TGTGCCAGCAGCTTGGGCAGGATTACCTACGAGCAGTACTTC
CASSLGRITYEQYF